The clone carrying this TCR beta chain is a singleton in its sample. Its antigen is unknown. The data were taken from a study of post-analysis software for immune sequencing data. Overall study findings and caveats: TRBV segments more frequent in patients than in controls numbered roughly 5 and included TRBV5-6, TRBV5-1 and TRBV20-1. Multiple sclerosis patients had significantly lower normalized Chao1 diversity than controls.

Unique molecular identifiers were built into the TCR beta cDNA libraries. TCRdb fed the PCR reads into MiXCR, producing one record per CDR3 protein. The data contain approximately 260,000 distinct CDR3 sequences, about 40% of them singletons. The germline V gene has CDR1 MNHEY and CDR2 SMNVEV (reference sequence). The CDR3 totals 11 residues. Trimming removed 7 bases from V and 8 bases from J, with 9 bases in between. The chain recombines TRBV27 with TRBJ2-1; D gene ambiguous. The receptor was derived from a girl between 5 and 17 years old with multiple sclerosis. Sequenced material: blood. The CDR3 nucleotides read TGTGCCAGCATGATATCGGATGAGCAGTTCTTC. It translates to CASMISDEQFF.